A selection of T cell receptor beta chains follows, all from one sample in a study of cytomegalovirus exposure and HLA in healthy donors. Sequenced by immunoSEQ multiplex PCR; TCRdb stores in-frame clones only, minus some. The sample consists of about 120,000 clones, approximately 81% of them appearing once. Sequenced: PBMCs. The receptors shown here come from a woman younger than 45 in good health and CMV-seronegative. Each CDR3 is given with its conserved first and last residue. Each record gives: J gene, V gene, D gene, clone size, CDR3 DNA, CDR3 protein. D genes are given only for firm matches. Size is omitted from some rows. Given values are once, few, many or a class for expanded clones.

>TRBJ2-3|TRBV6-5|NA|NA
TGTGCCAGCCAGAGGGGCACAGATACGCAGTATTTT
CASQRGTDTQYF
>TRBJ2-1|TRBV7-9|TRBD2|once
TGTTCCAGCAGCTTAGCGGGAGGGAATGAGCAGTTCTTC
CSSSLAGGNEQFF
>TRBJ1-2|TRBV28|NA|few
TGTGCCAGCAGTTCCGGGACAACAGAGTATGGCTACACCTTC
CASSSGTTEYGYTF
>TRBJ2-5|TRBV28|TRBD1|NA
TGTGCCAGCAGTTCGCCGGGACAGGGGGCCCGAGAGACCCAGTACTTC
CASSSPGQGARETQYF
>TRBJ2-1|TRBV29-1|NA|NA
TGCAGCGCCCGGACTACCCACAATGAGCAGTTCTTC
CSARTTHNEQFF
>TRBJ1-4|TRBV11-2|NA|NA
TGTGCCAGCAGCTTGAGGAGGGGTTCTAATGAAAAACTGTTTTTT
CASSLRRGSNEKLFF
>TRBJ2-5|TRBV14|TRBD2|NA
TGTGCCAGCAGCCCAGGACTAGCGGGAGTGTACTTC
CASSPGLAGVYF
>TRBJ2-7|TRBV5-1|TRBD2|NA
TGCGCCAGCAGCGGAGGGACTAGCGGGGACTCCTACGAGCAGTACTTC
CASSGGTSGDSYEQYF
>TRBJ2-6|TRBV30|NA|few
TGTGCCTGGACTAAGACAGGACCATCTGGGGCCAACGTCCTGACTTTC
CAWTKTGPSGANVLTF
>TRBJ2-7|TRBV11-2|TRBD2|NA
TGTGCCAGCAGCGAGCAGGGACTAGCCTCCCACGAGCAGTACTTC
CASSEQGLASHEQYF
>TRBJ1-1|TRBV7-9|TRBD1|NA
TGTGCCAGCAGCTTAGATGAGGACAGGGGGTCTTTCTTT
CASSLDEDRGSFF
>TRBJ2-7|TRBV7-9|TRBD1|NA
TGTGCCAGCAGATCCGGGACAGGGAACTCCTACGAGCAGTACTTC
CASRSGTGNSYEQYF
>TRBJ2-1|TRBV10-2|NA|NA
TGCGCCAGCTGGCAAGGGAGTGAGCAGTTCTTC
CASWQGSEQFF
>TRBJ2-7|TRBV4-1|TRBD2|medium-sized
TGCGCCAGCAGCCAAGAGGGGAGAGGACTAGATTCCTACGAGCAGTACTTC
CASSQEGRGLDSYEQYF
>TRBJ2-7|TRBV21-1|NA|NA
TGTGCCAGCAGCGGGACTAGCGGGAGGGATTCCTACGAGCAGTACTTC
CASSGTSGRDSYEQYF
>TRBJ2-1|TRBV27|TRBD2|once
TGTGCCAGCAGTTTTGTCAGCATGGGGCTAGCGGCCTACAATGAGCAGTTCTTC
CASSFVSMGLAAYNEQFF
>TRBJ2-3|TRBV7-6|NA|few
TGTGCCAGCACCGCTGTGGGAGAGGGAGATACGCAGTATTTT
CASTAVGEGDTQYF
>TRBJ2-5|TRBV5-1|TRBD2|once
TGCGCCAGCAGCCCGACTAGCGGGAAAGAGACCCAGTACTTC
CASSPTSGKETQYF
>TRBJ2-3|TRBV2|NA|NA
TGTGCCAGCCGACCCCTCGTCCCGGGGGCAGATACGCAGTATTTT
CASRPLVPGADTQYF
>TRBJ2-3|TRBV7-7|TRBD1|once
TGTGCCAGCAGCGCAACAACAGGGGACGATCCGTATTTT
CASSATTGDDPYF
>TRBJ1-2|TRBV5-8|TRBD1|NA
TGTGCCAGCAGCCCGTCCGACAGGGTCTTGAATGGCTACACCTTC
CASSPSDRVLNGYTF
>TRBJ2-5|TRBV14|TRBD2|NA
TGTGCCAGCAGCCCGAGCGGGAGGGCCTCGGAGACCCAGTACTTC
CASSPSGRASETQYF
>TRBJ1-1|TRBV27|NA|NA
TGTGCCAGCAGTTTTGGGCAAAACACTGAAGCTTTCTTT
CASSFGQNTEAFF
>TRBJ1-5|TRBV30|TRBD1|few
TGTGCCTGGAGTCAAGGACAGGGAACCCCCCGAGAAGGTCAGCCCCAGCATTTT
CAWSQGQGTPREGQPQHF
>TRBJ2-7|TRBV28|NA|NA
TGTGCCAGCAGTCCTCATTCCGGAGTTTACGAGCAGTACTTC
CASSPHSGVYEQYF
>TRBJ2-1|TRBV7-2|NA|NA
TGTGCCAGCAGCTTAGGATGGGGGCGCAAAAGCCACAATGAGCAGTTCTTC
CASSLGWGRKSHNEQFF
>TRBJ2-7|TRBV19|NA|NA
TGTGCCAGTGGACGGGGTAGCGAGCAGTACTTC
CASGRGSEQYF
>TRBJ1-1|TRBV6-5|NA|NA
TGTGCCAGCAGTGACTCAGGGAGAACTGAAGCTTTCTTT
CASSDSGRTEAFF
>TRBJ2-5|TRBV18|TRBD1|NA
TGTGCCAGCTCACCACCGACAGGGACCGGCCAAGAGACCCAGTACTTC
CASSPPTGTGQETQYF
>TRBJ2-7|TRBV30|TRBD2|NA
TGTGCCTGGAGCCGGGGACTAAACTACGAGCAGTACTTC
CAWSRGLNYEQYF
>TRBJ2-4|TRBV15|TRBD2|NA
TGTGCCACCAGCCCAATTGATAGCGGGAGACGCATTCAGTACTTC
CATSPIDSGRRIQYF
>TRBJ2-4|TRBV27|TRBD2|NA
TGTGCCAGCAGTTCCGTAGCGGGAGCAGCCAAAAACATTCAGTACTTC
CASSSVAGAAKNIQYF
>TRBJ2-7|TRBV4-1|NA|NA
TGCGCCAGCAGCCAAGAGACACAAAGCTCCTACGAGCAGTACTTC
CASSQETQSSYEQYF
>TRBJ2-7|TRBV7-9|NA|few
TGTGCCAGCAGCTTAGGTACTGGCGGGCAGTACTTC
CASSLGTGGQYF
>TRBJ2-5|TRBV19|TRBD2|NA
TGTGCCACTCAACTGTCGGGGGGGCTTCAAGAGACCCAGTACTTC
CATQLSGGLQETQYF
>TRBJ2-3|TRBV29-1|NA|NA
TGCAGCGTTGTGTGGCAGACAGATACGCAGTATTTT
CSVVWQTDTQYF
>TRBJ1-1|TRBV10-2|NA|NA
TGCGCCAGCAGTGAAGGGGTTGGCACTGAAGCTTTCTTT
CASSEGVGTEAFF
>TRBJ2-7|TRBV27|TRBD1|NA
TGTGCCAGCAGACCGACAGGGCGAGGGTTGAGGTACGAGCAGTACTTC
CASRPTGRGLRYEQYF
>TRBJ2-5|TRBV15|TRBD2|few
TGTGCCACCAGCAGAGTGCGGGAGGGCATTCGGGGGACCCAGTACTTC
CATSRVREGIRGTQYF
>TRBJ2-3|TRBV27|NA|NA
TGTGCCAGCACCCCTTATCGGGAGAGCACAGATACGCAGTATTTT
CASTPYRESTDTQYF
>TRBJ1-4|TRBV28|NA|few
TGTGCCAGCAGTCCAGGGGACGTCTCCGGCGGGGAAAAACTGTTTTTT
CASSPGDVSGGEKLFF
>TRBJ2-1|TRBV7-2|NA|NA
TGTGCCAGCAGCCCGGAGGCCGCCTCCTACAATGAGCAGTTCTTC
CASSPEAASYNEQFF
>TRBJ2-7|TRBV29-1|TRBD2|NA
TGCAGCGCCGAAGGGGCTAGCGGGAGGGGTCCCCCCTACGAGCAGTACTTC
CSAEGASGRGPPYEQYF
>TRBJ1-1|TRBV29-1|NA|NA
TGCAGCGCCCGGGAGGTTGGGGAGAGCACTGAAGCTTTCTTT
CSAREVGESTEAFF
>TRBJ1-1|TRBV7-2|NA|NA
TGTGCCAGCAGCCCGAGTACAGGGAACACTGAAGCTTTCTTT
CASSPSTGNTEAFF
>TRBJ2-5|TRBV7-2|TRBD2|NA
TGTGCCAGCAGCTTAGGACTAGCGGACCAAGAGACCCAGTACTTC
CASSLGLADQETQYF
>TRBJ2-7|TRBV5-1|NA|NA
TGCGCCAGCAGCGAAGATCCGTTACCCGGGCAGTACTTC
CASSEDPLPGQYF
>TRBJ2-2|TRBV10-1|NA|NA
TGCGCCAGCAGTGAGGCCAGGTTCGACACCGGGGAGCTGTTTTTT
CASSEARFDTGELFF
>TRBJ2-1|TRBV10-3|NA|NA
TGTGCCATCAGTGGAGTGAAAGGGGAGGTCAATGAGCAGTTCTTC
CAISGVKGEVNEQFF
>TRBJ2-2|TRBV6-5|NA|NA
TGTGCCAGCAGTTACGGCGGATCGAACACCGGGGAGCTGTTTTTT
CASSYGGSNTGELFF
>TRBJ2-3|TRBV4-1|NA|once
TGCGCCAGCAGCCAAGATCGCGGGGAGTCTAGCACAGATACGCAGTATTTT
CASSQDRGESSTDTQYF
>TRBJ1-2|TRBV4-1|TRBD1|once
TGCGCCAGCAGCCAACCGACAGGGGGCCTCTATGGCTACACCTTC
CASSQPTGGLYGYTF
>TRBJ2-7|TRBV27|NA|NA
TGTGCCAGCGGGAAGGGGCAGGGTGACGAGCAGTACTTC
CASGKGQGDEQYF
>TRBJ2-1|TRBV5-4|TRBD1|NA
TGTGCCAGCAGAATGACAGGGGGTAGTTCGGGGAATGAGCAGTTCTTC
CASRMTGGSSGNEQFF
>TRBJ2-7|TRBV27|NA|NA
TGTGCCAGCAGCTACCGGGACACCCGCAACGAGCAGTACTTC
CASSYRDTRNEQYF